Reported below is one T cell receptor beta chain. These data come from a study of blood T cell repertoires in COVID-19. About the study: PBMCs, B-cell-depleted T cells, or T cells were the source of the cDNA or gDNA that made up the material.

The protocol was immunoSEQ multiplex PCR, while the TCRdb copy is restricted to in-frame clones and leaves out a portion. The data contain 180,000 or so clones, around 85% of them singletons. The CDR3 has 15 residues. CDR1 is MNHEY, CDR2 SVGAGI, per germline. V was trimmed by 2 bases and J by 2 bases, leaving 13 bases between them. Input material: peripheral blood. This clonotype was obtained from a man aged 55-75 years who had recovered from COVID-19. The chain combines TRBV6-5 with TRBJ2-7; D gene unclear. The CDR3 DNA follows: TGTGCCAGCAGTTACGACGGCGGCCCTACCTACGAGCAGTACTTC. This sequence encodes CASSYDGGPTYEQYF.